The present T cell receptor beta chain was sequenced within a study of cytomegalovirus exposure and HLA in healthy donors. Study overall: The Caucasian-associated ancestry cluster contained 75% to 85% of the approximately 400 genotyped donors.

Notes on this clone: The antigen is not known.

Primers included in the PCR were 60 Vbeta and 13 Jbeta primers. Assay: immunoSEQ multiplex PCR; the TCRdb copy retains only in-frame clones and omits some. The sample yields about 160,000 clones, around 80% seen once. Findings and limits, study-wide: One later analysis reportedly identified an Asian-associated ancestry cluster that showed fewer N-insertions than the approximately 670-donor mean. The only immune exposure information that was available was CMV serostatus.

CDR3 length equals 14 residues. V was cut by 0 bases and J by 7 bases, with 13 bases left in between. Germline CDR1 and CDR2: SGHNT and YYREEE (reference sequence). This sequence was found in a girl aged 5-17 years in good health and CMV-seropositive. The sequenced material came from PBMCs. The chain combines TRBV5-4 with TRBJ1-2, with D unclear. The CDR3 sequence: CASSLDPGRGGYTF. For the CDR3, the DNA is TGTGCCAGCAGCTTGGACCCGGGGAGAGGTGGCTACACCTTC.